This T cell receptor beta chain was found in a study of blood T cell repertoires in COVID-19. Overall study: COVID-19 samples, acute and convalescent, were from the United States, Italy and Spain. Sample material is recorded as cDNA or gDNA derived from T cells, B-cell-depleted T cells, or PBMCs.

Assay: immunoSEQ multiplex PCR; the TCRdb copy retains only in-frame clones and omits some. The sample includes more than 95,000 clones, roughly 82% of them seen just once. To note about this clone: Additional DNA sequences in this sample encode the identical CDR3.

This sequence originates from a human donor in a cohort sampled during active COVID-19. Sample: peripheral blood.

This chain's CDR3 is CASSESGTDTQYF. CDR3 sequence (DNA): TGCGCCAGCAGTGAGAGCGGCACAGATACGCAGTATTTT. The V and J genes are TRBV10-1 and TRBJ2-3; D unresolved. Trimming removed 2 bases from V and 1 base from J, with 4 bases in between. The V gene's germline CDR1 is WNHNN and CDR2 SYGVQD (reference sequence). This CDR3 has 13 residues.